Shown below are 17 T cell receptor beta chains from a single sample sequenced in a study of T cell repertoires in cytomegalovirus infection. MiXCR, applied by TCRdb to the reads, yields one record per CDR3 protein. The sample holds about 530,000 distinct CDR3 sequences, approximately 25% seen once. Sequenced: PBMCs. These TCRs come from a human donor in good health (CMV status not recorded). Some clones in this sample may be carry-over from other donors' samples.

The chain uses TRBV28 and TRBJ1-5; a possible D gene is TRBD1 (5 bases). With 7 bases removed from V and 7 bases from J, the gap between germline ends came to 17 bases. Germline V gives CDR1 MDHEN, CDR2 SYDVKM. This CDR3 region has 14 residues. CDR3 in DNA: TGTGCCAGCACCTCCTTCATGGGGGAACAGCCCCAGCATTTT. It codes for CASTSFMGEQPQHF.

The V call is TRBV6-2 or TRBV6-3, the J call TRBJ2-5; D not certain. The CDR3 is 13 amino acids. Germline loops: CDR1 MNHEY, CDR2 SVGEGT. V was clipped by 6 bases and J by 3 bases, with 11 bases between them. CDR3 nucleotide sequence: TGTGCCAGCAGCCCCTGGGCAGAAGAGACCCAGTACTTC. As protein: CASSPWAEETQYF.

The chain has TRBV20-1 and TRBJ2-5; D is uncertain. Germline CDR1 and CDR2: DFQATT and SNEGSKA (reference sequence). Trimming removed 5 bases at V and 2 bases at J, with 15 bases between. The CDR3 consists of 14 residues. The CDR3 loop reads CSAALKGIQETQYF. The DNA of the CDR3 is TGCAGTGCTGCATTAAAAGGGATACAAGAGACCCAGTACTTC.

The chain has TRBV20-1 and TRBJ2-7, with a possible D match to TRBD2 (5 bases). CDR1 and CDR2 from the germline V gene are DFQATT and SNEGSKA (reference sequence). Trimming shortened V by 0 bases and J by 3 bases, and 12 bases separated the two germline ends. This CDR3 spans 14 amino acids. Here the CDR3 DNA reads TGCAGTGCTAGAGATCCCGGGGTCTTCTACGAGCAGTACTTC. Translating gives CSARDPGVFYEQYF.

This clonotype was counted between two and nine times. CDR3: CASASGGRTSSYNEQFF. The CDR3 nucleotides are TGTGCTAGCGCCAGCGGGGGGCGGACTAGCTCCTACAATGAGCAGTTCTTC. The genes are TRBV7-9 and TRBJ2-1; TRBD2 matches at 9 bases. Per the germline V gene, CDR1 is SEHNR and CDR2 is FQNEAQ (reference sequence). This CDR3 comprises 17 residues. Full variable domain (rest looked up from reference TRBV7-9 and TRBJ2-1): DTGVSQNPRHKITKRGQNVTFRCDPISEHNRLYWYRQTLGQGPEFLTYFQNEAQLEKSRLLSDRFSAERPKGSFSTLEIQRTEQGDSAMYLCASASGGRTSSYNEQFFGPGTRLTVL.

The chain combines TRBV7-9 with TRBJ1-1; D gene uncertain. Germline V gene lookup returns CDR1 SEHNR and CDR2 FQNEAQ (reference sequence). V gave up 1 base and J gave up 5 bases, with 17 bases separating them. The CDR3 runs to 16 residues. CDR3 residues: CASSLVAAHGRTEAFF. In nucleotides, the CDR3 is TGTGCCAGCAGCTTAGTCGCGGCCCACGGTAGGACTGAAGCTTTCTTT.

V is TRBV24-1 and J is TRBJ2-5; TRBD1 matches at 7 bases. The V gene end was trimmed by 3 bases and the J gene end by 2 bases; junction bases not matched to a gene: 8. Germline assignment: CDR1 KGHDR and CDR2 SFDVKD. The CDR3 contains 16 residues. CDR3 coding DNA: TGTGCCACCAGTGATAAAGTCCGGGACAGACAAGAGACCCAGTACTTC. Amino acid sequence: CATSDKVRDRQETQYF.

CDR3 coding DNA: TGTGCCAGCAGGATTAGCGGGGTACCAGACGAGCAGTACTTC. Protein sequence: CASRISGVPDEQYF. The V and J genes are TRBV6-2 or TRBV6-3 and TRBJ2-7; 8 bases are shared with TRBD2. J gave up 5 bases and V 6 bases, and 9 bases lay outside the gene matches. CDR1 MNHEY and CDR2 SVGEGT come from the germline V gene. The CDR3 spans 14 residues.

The chain carries TRBV7-2 and TRBJ2-1; TRBD2 aligns across 15 bases. With 5 bases clipped from V and 10 bases from J, the junction kept 6 bases outside the gene matches. This CDR3 spans 15 amino acids. CDR1 and CDR2 from the germline V gene are SGHTA and FQGNSA. In DNA form, the CDR3 reads TGTGCCAGCAGCCAGAGGACTAGCGGGAGGGGGGAGCAGTTCTTC. Translated: CASSQRTSGRGEQFF.

This chain joins TRBV28 and TRBJ1-2; D perhaps matches TRBD1 (6 bases). The V end lost 5 bases, the J end lost 8 bases, and 21 bases lay between the germline ends. The CDR3 consists of 15 residues. Germline loops: CDR1 MDHEN, CDR2 SYDVKM. The CDR3 loop reads CASSVHYQGLNGYTF. DNA of the CDR3: TGTGCCAGCAGTGTCCACTATCAGGGGCTTAACGGCTACACCTTC.

The genes are TRBV6-2 or TRBV6-3 and TRBJ2-2; possible D gene TRBD2, 6 bases. Deletions cut 3 bases from V and 4 bases from J, with 21 bases between. CDR1 is MNHEY and CDR2 is SVGEGT in the germline V gene. The CDR3 extends over 18 amino acids. In DNA, the CDR3 is TGTGCCAGCAGTTATTTACTTATCGGGACTGTTCTCACCGGGGAGCTGTTTTTT. The encoded protein is CASSYLLIGTVLTGELFF.

The rearrangement uses TRBV7-6 and TRBJ2-7, with TRBD1 matching 8 bases. The V gene's germline CDR1 is SGHVS and CDR2 FNYEAQ. J lost 7 bases, V lost 2 bases, and 4 bases had no gene match. The CDR3 sequence is 13 residues long. CDR3 sequence reads: CASSLYTGGEQYF. The DNA of the CDR3 is TGTGCCAGCAGCTTATACACAGGGGGGGAGCAGTACTTC.

This clonotype was counted many times. The gene calls are TRBV7-8 and TRBJ2-7; 12 nucleotides match TRBD2. J gave up 6 bases and V 4 bases, and 7 bases lay outside the gene matches. The germline CDR1 and CDR2 sequences are SGHVS and FQNEAQ. The CDR3 loop spans 15 amino acids. CDR3: CASSSLAGGRLEQYV. As DNA, the CDR3 is TGTGCCAGCAGCTCCCTAGCGGGAGGGCGTCTCGAGCAGTACGTC.

The V call is TRBV10-3, the J call TRBJ2-7; a weak D match, TRBD2 (5 bases). Trimming cost V 10 bases and J 6 bases, with 13 bases left between them. From germline, CDR1 is ENHRY and CDR2 SYGVKD. The CDR3 contains 11 residues. The DNA for the CDR3 is TGTGCCACCGAGGGTGACGGCGAGCAGTACGTC. Encoded protein: CATEGDGEQYV.

The genes are TRBV12-3 or TRBV12-4 and TRBJ1-3; D possibly corresponds to TRBD1 (6 bases). The germline V and J ends were trimmed by 9 bases and 4 bases, with 16 bases remaining between them. This CDR3 region has 14 residues. CDR3 loop: CASQPTGLGNTIYF. For the CDR3, the DNA is TGTGCCAGTCAGCCAACAGGGTTAGGAAACACCATATATTTT.

The chain joins TRBV6-2 or TRBV6-3 to TRBJ2-1, with 8 bases lining up with TRBD1. CDR1 is MNHEY and CDR2 is SVGEGT in the germline V gene. The CDR3 contains 12 residues. Trimming took 8 bases from V and 9 from J; bases not matched to a gene: 6. In DNA form, the CDR3 reads TGTGCCAGCTGTGGACAGGGTATTGAGCAGTTCTTC. It is translated as CASCGQGIEQFF.

The chain joins TRBV4-3 to TRBJ2-1; 11 nucleotides line up with TRBD2. CDR1 LGHNA and CDR2 YSLEER come from the germline V gene. Trimming took 7 bases from V and 2 from J; bases not matched to a gene: 10. The length of the CDR3 is 17 residues. The CDR3 bases are TGCGCCAGCACTACCCGGGGACTAGCGGAGACCTACAATGAGCAGTTCTTC. As protein: CASTTRGLAETYNEQFF.